Sequencing of this TCR beta chain was carried out in a study of early T cells in non-severe SARS-CoV-2 infection (dated by TCRdb to the early 2020s). Turning to the overall study: Bulk RNA from unsorted whole blood was used for TCR sequencing, so alpha and beta chains could not be paired.

As for this clonotype: It lacks a known antigen. No qualities accompany the bases; no much larger clone lies one base away.

Library generation was performed with 5' RACE. Sequenced using a NextSeq 500. In the TCR library protocol, unique molecular identifiers were attached to individual cDNA molecules to correct for PCR bias and sequencing error. Both TCR alpha and beta chains were sequenced, and tight co-correlation was observed between alpha and beta sequence abundances in each sample. The authors processed their data as follows. Decombinator V4 was used to annotate TCR sequences for V gene, J gene and CDR3. TCRs were defined as expanded if a significant change between any two time points was detected under a Poisson model with p below 0.0001. Abundances of TCRs were expressed as counts per million after normalisation to the total number of TCRs sequenced in each sample. VDJdb, accessed on 1 November 2021, was searched for TCRs annotated for CMV, EBV and SARS-CoV-2, and TCRs annotated for more than one antigen were excluded. TCRdb reworked the public reads: Q25 trimming with fastp, MiXCR clone assembly, productive beta chains retained. One record per CDR3 amino acid sequence lists the most common genes and DNA. TCRdb, not the original authors, processed these V and J calls. The sample table shows tens of thousands of distinct CDR3 sequences, and about 13% are seen once. The ten largest account for nearly 6% of the sample.

The study was a case-control design nested within a healthcare worker cohort in London, UK, with weekly nasopharyngeal swab PCR tests and blood sampling. Between 23 and 31 March 2020, the week of the UK lockdown, healthcare workers were enrolled and then followed up weekly for as long as 16 weeks. Overall results and qualifications from the work: VDJdb matching was skewed toward anti-spike CD8 responses and likely underestimated virus-specific expansions, missing private and CD4 specificities.

The material sequenced was whole blood. The TCR comes from an adult who was a healthcare worker with PCR-confirmed SARS-CoV-2 infection or an uninfected control (not recorded which).

The bases read TGTGCCAGCAGCACAACTACGGGCTACACCTTC. Its protein is CASSTTTGYTF. This chain is built from TRBV12-3 or TRBV12-4 and TRBJ1-2; a confident D gene designation cannot be given. V gives up 6 bases and J gives up 8 bases, and the segment between their germline ends measures 10 bases. There are 11 amino acids in the CDR3, from cysteine to phenylalanine inclusive. Of all the DNA, just the CDR3 is kept, 33 bases in frame from base 1.